The T cell receptor (beta chain) described here comes from a study of blood T cells in healthy people across ages. The CDR3 consists of 13 residues. Unmatched junction bases numbered 5, after V lost 6 bases and J lost 4 bases. Germline V gene sequence: CDR1 KGHSH, CDR2 LQKENI. Primers used in a second PCR of about 7 to 12 cycles were a sample-barcoded 5' primer and a J-beta primer mix. TCRdb processed the 5' RACE reads anew with MiXCR; each CDR3 protein has one entry. The sample consists of hundreds of thousands of distinct CDR3 sequences, 21% of them appearing once. The rearrangement links TRBV18 to TRBJ1-2, with TRBD1 matching over 7 bases. The sample comprised blood. The sequence was collected from a man between 65 and 80 years old in good health. CDR3 DNA sequence: TGTGCCAGCTCCCCGGACAGGATCTATGGCTACACCTTC. This gives the protein CASSPDRIYGYTF.